Shown below are 32 T cell receptor beta chains from a single sample sequenced in a study of CD8 T cells in ankylosing spondylitis. Study findings and constraints: It appeared that ankylosing spondylitis blood was characterized by a TCR beta motif of several highly homologous variants.

The antigens for these receptors are not known. One entry per CDR3 protein, called by TCRdb with MiXCR from the 5' RACE reads. The sample records hundreds of thousands of distinct CDR3 sequences, about 12% being singletons. Sequences were obtained from blood, either unsorted or a sorted T cell fraction (not recorded which). All receptors derive from a male donor with ankylosing spondylitis.

This clonotype has only a few counts. The junction and the germline gene differ at one end; a read error may be behind it. The V gene is TRBV29-1, the J gene TRBJ2-2, with D hard to call. The CDR3 totals 12 residues. The germline V gene has CDR1 SQVTM and CDR2 ANQGSEA. The CDR3: CSVGVNTGELFF. CDR3 coding DNA: TGCAGCGTTGGGGTTAACACGGGGGAGCTGTTTTTT.

The V and J genes are TRBV15 and TRBJ2-4; D unclear. The germline V gene has CDR1 LNHNV and CDR2 YYDKDF (reference sequence). The CDR3 is made up of 17 amino acids. With 3 bases removed from V and 0 bases from J, the gap between germline ends came to 15 bases. CDR3 coding DNA: TGTGCCACCAGCAGCAGGAACGGTCCTCTAGCCAAAAACATTCAGTACTTC. Translating gives CATSSRNGPLAKNIQYF.

This clonotype has just a few counts. The V and J genes are TRBV24-1 and TRBJ2-2; TRBD1 is a possible D gene (6 bases). The CDR3 has 17 amino acids. CDR1 and CDR2 from the germline V gene are KGHDR and SFDVKD. Trimming removed 1 base from V and 1 base from J, with 12 bases in between. The CDR3 loop reads CATSDLSGAWNTGELFF. CDR3 sequence (DNA): TGTGCCACCAGTGATTTATCAGGGGCCTGGAACACCGGGGAGCTGTTTTTT.

The chain recombines TRBV7-9 with TRBJ1-2; 10 bases map to TRBD1. From germline, CDR1 is SEHNR and CDR2 FQNEAQ (reference sequence). V was pared by 5 bases and J by 6 bases, with 9 bases of the junction left unmatched. This CDR3 contains 15 residues. The CDR3 DNA follows: TGTGCCAGCAGCCCGGGACAGGGGAGTCGGGATGGCTACACCTTC. Amino acids: CASSPGQGSRDGYTF.

This clonotype came up many times. The chain has TRBV5-1 and TRBJ2-7, with D tentatively TRBD1 (6 bases). The CDR3 spans 14 residues. Trimming stripped 0 bases from V and 4 bases from J, with 11 bases between. Germline CDR1 is SGHRS and CDR2 is YFSETQ. CDR3 sequence: CASSLATGFYEQYV. CDR3 nucleotide sequence: TGCGCCAGCAGCTTGGCCACAGGGTTTTACGAGCAGTACGTC.

The chain joins TRBV5-8 to TRBJ2-3; 9 nucleotides align to TRBD2. The V segment lost 4 bases and the J segment 0 bases; nucleotides outside the gene matches: 3. The CDR3 has 15 amino acids. The V gene's germline CDR1 is SGHTS and CDR2 YDEGEE. In nucleotides, the CDR3 is TGTGCCAGCAGCCGCGGGAGGGCCAGCACAGATACGCAGTATTTT. Its protein product is CASSRGRASTDTQYF.

Only a few counts were recorded for this clonotype. The chain recombines TRBV20-1 with TRBJ2-3; D is undetermined. Germline V gene lookup returns CDR1 DFQATT and CDR2 SNEGSKA (reference sequence). The CDR3 has 11 amino acids. The germline V and J ends were trimmed by 6 bases and 6 bases, with 10 bases remaining between them. The CDR3 DNA reads TGCAGTGCCCTGCTGGCCGATACGCAGTATTTT. This translates into CSALLADTQYF.

This clonotype showed up just a few times. In DNA, the CDR3 is TGCGCCAGCAGTTTAGCGGGAGACTTAAATGAGCAGTTCTTC. This codes for CASSLAGDLNEQFF. The genes are TRBV10-1 and TRBJ2-1; 9 nucleotides line up with TRBD2. CDR1 is WNHNN and CDR2 is SYGVQD in the germline V gene (reference sequence). V trimming: 5 bases; J trimming: 7 bases; junction bases outside the gene matches: 6. CDR3 length: 14 residues.

This clonotype has just a few counts. The rearrangement links TRBV20-1 to TRBJ2-1; TRBD1 aligns across 7 bases. The CDR3 sequence is 16 residues long. Trimming took 6 bases from V and 0 from J; bases not matched to a gene: 11. Germline CDR1 DFQATT, CDR2 SNEGSKA (reference sequence). CDR3: CSARTVGQSSYNEQFF. For the CDR3, the DNA is TGCAGTGCCCGCACCGTGGGACAGAGCTCCTACAATGAGCAGTTCTTC.

The CDR3 DNA reads as TGTGCCAGCAGTTTTAGGACAGGGAACACAGATACGCAGTATTTT. The encoded protein is CASSFRTGNTDTQYF. V gene TRBV12-3 or TRBV12-4 combines with J gene TRBJ2-3; 8 positions agree with TRBD1. V trimming: 3 bases; J trimming: 2 bases; junction bases outside the gene matches: 4. This CDR3 spans 15 amino acids.

This clonotype was counted ten times or more. This sequence joins TRBV29-1 and TRBJ2-1; unclear D gene. The CDR3 is 13 amino acids. CDR1 and CDR2 from the germline V gene are SQVTM and ANQGSEA. The V end lost 7 bases, the J end lost 5 bases, and 15 bases lay between the germline ends. CDR3 loop: CSASLRQNNEQFF. CDR3 bases: TGCAGCGCCTCCCTTCGGCAGAACAATGAGCAGTTCTTC.

The J gene is TRBJ2-3, the V gene TRBV4-2; 7 nucleotides match TRBD2. After removal of 0 bases from V and 1 base from J, the junction contained 10 bases not matched to a gene. CDR1 is LGHNA and CDR2 is YNFKEQ in the germline V gene. The CDR3 has 18 amino acids. The CDR3 DNA reads TGTGCCAGCAGCCAAGATCCCTTACCTCTAGCGGGCACAGATACGCAGTATTTT. Its translation is CASSQDPLPLAGTDTQYF.

The table lists this clonotype with many counts. The V and J genes are TRBV5-1 and TRBJ2-2, with D perhaps matching TRBD2 (5 bases). This CDR3 comprises 15 residues. Deletions cut 1 base from V and 0 bases from J, with 7 bases between. Germline assignment: CDR1 SGHRS and CDR2 YFSETQ. The CDR3 sequence is CASSLSGTNTGELFF. CDR3 in DNA: TGCGCCAGCAGCTTGAGCGGAACGAACACCGGGGAGCTGTTTTTT.

The table lists this clonotype with a few counts. This chain links TRBV11-2 with TRBJ1-1; D not certain. Germline lookup yields CDR1 SGHAT and CDR2 FQNNGV. The V end lost 5 bases, the J end lost 0 bases, and 7 bases lay between the germline ends. The CDR3 runs 13 residues. CDR3 sequence: CASSQYMNTEAFF. The CDR3 coding sequence is TGTGCCAGCAGCCAATATATGAACACTGAAGCTTTCTTT. Supplemented by reference TRBV11-2 and TRBJ1-1, the full variable domain reads EAGVAQSPRYKIIEKRQSVAFWCNPISGHATLYWYQQILGQGPKLLIQFQNNGVVDDSQLPKDRFSAERLKGVDSTLKIQPAKLEDSAVYLCASSQYMNTEAFFGQGTRLTVV.

This clonotype has more than one count but fewer than ten. This rearrangement joins TRBV5-1 to TRBJ2-1; the D gene could be TRBD1 or TRBD2 (6 bases each). This CDR3 comprises 15 residues. CDR1 SGHRS and CDR2 YFSETQ come from the germline V gene. Trimming shortened V by 3 bases and J by 7 bases, and 17 bases separated the two germline ends. The CDR3 here is CASSSQHGGGNEQFF. For the CDR3, the DNA is TGCGCCAGCAGCTCCCAGCACGGAGGGGGTAATGAGCAGTTCTTC.

This clonotype has just a few counts. This chain connects TRBV20-1 to TRBJ2-3; D call uncertain. The CDR3 loop spans 14 amino acids. From germline, CDR1 is DFQATT and CDR2 SNEGSKA (reference sequence). The V and J ends lost 5 bases and 0 bases respectively, with 12 bases between them. The CDR3 is CSAPSELSTDTQYF. Here the CDR3 DNA reads TGCAGTGCTCCCTCGGAACTCAGCACAGATACGCAGTATTTT.

This clonotype was picked up a small number of times. The chain uses TRBV11-1 and TRBJ2-1, with 9 positions matching TRBD2. Germline loops: CDR1 SGHAT, CDR2 FQDESV (reference sequence). V lost 5 bases to trimming and J lost 1 base; unmatched junction nucleotides: 15. The CDR3 has 19 residues. For the CDR3, the DNA is TGTGCCAGCAGCCCTTTACTAGCGGGTTCCCCTGATTCCTACAATGAGCAGTTCTTC. This sequence encodes CASSPLLAGSPDSYNEQFF.

This clonotype was seen only a few times. The genes are TRBV10-3 and TRBJ2-2; 11 positions match TRBD2. Germline CDR1 is ENHRY and CDR2 is SYGVKD. The CDR3 runs to 17 residues. With V trimmed by 3 bases and J by 4 bases, 7 bases remained unmatched. In DNA form, the CDR3 reads TGTGCCATCAGTGAAAGTAGCGGGAGGGCCATCACCGGGGAGCTGTTTTTT. The encoded protein is CAISESSGRAITGELFF.

This sequence joins TRBV7-9 and TRBJ2-2; 12 positions match TRBD2. V shed 6 bases, J shed 3 bases, and the junction held 5 bases outside the gene matches. Germline loops: CDR1 SEHNR, CDR2 FQNEAQ (reference sequence). The CDR3 extends over 16 amino acids. DNA for the CDR3: TGTGCCAGCAGGATCCGACTAGCGGGAGACACCGGGGAGCTGTTTTTT. Translating gives CASRIRLAGDTGELFF.

This clonotype was observed a handful of times. The chain carries TRBV20-1 and TRBJ1-1; D possibly corresponds to TRBD1 (5 bases). Looked up from germline, CDR1 is DFQATT and CDR2 is SNEGSKA (reference sequence). V was shortened by 3 bases and J by 12 bases, with 17 bases between the two germline ends. This CDR3 contains 12 residues. The CDR3 coding sequence is TGCAGTGCTAGGAAGGGGCAGGACCCTTCTTTCTTT. It codes for CSARKGQDPSFF.

This clonotype was picked up a small number of times. The rearrangement uses TRBV24-1 and TRBJ2-1, with D tentatively TRBD2 (6 bases). Germline CDR1 is KGHDR and CDR2 is SFDVKD. Trimming shortened V by 10 bases and J by 4 bases, and 10 bases separated the two germline ends. This CDR3 comprises 12 residues. Written as DNA, the CDR3 is TGTGCCACAGGGGCGGGGTACAATGAGCAGTTCTTC. Its protein is CATGAGYNEQFF.

Many counts were recorded for this clonotype. This sequence joins TRBV7-7 and TRBJ2-3; weak D call: TRBD1 (5 bases). The CDR3 is made up of 15 amino acids. CDR1 is SSHAT, CDR2 FNYEAQ, per germline (reference sequence). Trimming stripped 5 bases from V and 2 bases from J, with 14 bases between. The chain's CDR3 is CASSPVLGATDTQYF. CDR3 bases: TGTGCCAGCAGCCCCGTTCTAGGGGCCACAGATACGCAGTATTTT.

This clonotype has just a few counts. V is TRBV10-3 and J is TRBJ2-7; 10 bases map to TRBD2. This CDR3 comprises 14 residues. The germline CDR1 and CDR2 sequences are ENHRY and SYGVKD. V lost 7 bases and J lost 4; bases outside the gene matches: 7. The CDR3 region has the DNA TGTGCCATCAAATCAGGGACTAGCGTGTACGAGCAGTACTTC. Translating gives CAIKSGTSVYEQYF.

This clonotype turned up a few times. CDR3 nucleotide sequence: TGCAGTGCTGAAGACAGGGCTCTGCTGTTTTTT. Translation: CSAEDRALLFF. The chain carries TRBV20-1 and TRBJ1-4, with 7 bases that match TRBD1. V shed 5 bases and J 14 bases; nucleotides not matched to a gene: 8. Germline CDR1 DFQATT, CDR2 SNEGSKA (reference sequence). CDR3 length: 11 amino acids.

This clonotype has a handful of counts. The genes are TRBV7-9 and TRBJ2-3, with TRBD2 matching over 9 bases. Germline V CDR1 and CDR2: SEHNR, FQNEAQ (reference sequence). This CDR3 region has 15 residues. J gave up 5 bases and V 1 base, and 4 bases lay outside the gene matches. In DNA form, the CDR3 reads TGTGCCAGCAGCTTAGTAGCGGGAGAGGGAGATACGCAGTATTTT. Translating it yields CASSLVAGEGDTQYF.

J is TRBJ1-2 and V is TRBV5-1, with D tentatively TRBD1 (5 bases). CDR3 length: 14 residues. V shed 2 bases and J shed 4 bases, with 12 bases lying between them. CDR1 is SGHRS, CDR2 YFSETQ, per germline. In nucleotides, the CDR3 is TGCGCCAGCAGCTTAGCAGGGCTCGGCTATGGCTACACCTTC. Its translation: CASSLAGLGYGYTF.

The sample holds a few counts of this clonotype. The V gene is TRBV20-1, the J gene TRBJ2-3; D is perhaps TRBD2 (6 bases). Looked up from germline, CDR1 is DFQATT and CDR2 is SNEGSKA (reference sequence). The CDR3 sequence is 14 residues long. V shed 6 bases and J shed 2 bases, with 15 bases lying between them. The CDR3 sequence: CSAASVWITDTQYF. The CDR3 DNA reads TGCAGTGCCGCTAGCGTTTGGATCACAGATACGCAGTATTTT.

The chain links TRBV19 to TRBJ1-5; D is unresolved. Per germline, CDR1 LNHDA and CDR2 SQIVND (reference sequence). The CDR3 extends over 13 amino acids. The germline V and J ends were trimmed by 8 bases and 3 bases, with 11 bases remaining between them. The CDR3 loop is CASGWTSNQPQHF. CDR3 bases: TGTGCCAGTGGATGGACCTCCAATCAGCCCCAGCATTTT.

This clonotype was observed a handful of times. This chain links TRBV3-1 with TRBJ1-3; perhaps TRBD1 as D (6 bases). The V gene lost 4 bases and the J gene lost 1 base, with 14 bases spanning the gap. Per the germline V gene, CDR1 is LGHDT and CDR2 is YNNKEL (reference sequence). The CDR3 length is 16 residues. CDR3 protein: CASSLRGVPSGNTIYF. CDR3 sequence (DNA): TGTGCCAGCAGCCTTAGGGGGGTGCCATCTGGAAACACCATATATTTT.

The chain carries TRBV4-1 and TRBJ2-4, with D perhaps TRBD2 (6 bases). Germline CDR1 is MGHRA and CDR2 is YSYEKL. CDR3 length equals 15 residues. The V and J ends lost 4 bases and 6 bases respectively, with 16 bases between them. The CDR3 sequence is CASSPLTSRRNIQYF. In DNA, the CDR3 is TGCGCCAGCAGCCCGCTAACTAGCAGAAGAAACATTCAGTACTTC.

This clonotype was observed many times. The V and J genes are TRBV6-6 and TRBJ1-1; D gene ambiguous. The CDR3 is made up of 11 amino acids. V was cut by 6 bases and J by 1 base, with 3 bases left in between. CDR1 MNHNY and CDR2 SVGAGI come from the germline V gene (reference sequence). CDR3 sequence reads: CASRTNTEAFF. CDR3 nucleotide sequence: TGTGCCAGCAGAACGAACACTGAAGCTTTCTTT.

This clonotype was detected a few times. The V and J genes are TRBV5-1 and TRBJ2-7; either TRBD1 or TRBD2 may fit D (5 bases each). The germline V gene encodes CDR1 SGHRS and CDR2 YFSETQ. The CDR3 contains 16 residues. V was clipped by 3 bases and J by 9 bases, with 25 bases between them. This CDR3 is CASSSVGGVGFGVQYF. CDR3 nucleotide sequence: TGCGCCAGCAGCTCTGTTGGGGGAGTCGGCTTTGGGGTGCAGTACTTC.